The rows below give T cell receptor beta chains drawn from one sample of a study of T-cell memory formation after mild COVID-19. Each CDR3 protein is one row after TCRdb ran MiXCR on the 5' RACE reads. The sample contains 120,000 to 150,000 distinct CDR3 sequences, roughly a fifth of which appear only once. The sample taken for sequencing was PBMCs or a T cell subset sorted from them (not recorded which). Receptors originate from an adult woman who had mild COVID-19 (a few samples of this study predate the infection). Cell type and time point are not known. Both conserved end residues are trimmed from each CDR3.

V: TRBV19
J: TRBJ1-2
CDR3: ASSIDGYYGYT

V: TRBV6-5
J: TRBJ1-6
CDR3: ASSYSGHFFSYNSPLH

V: TRBV4-1
J: TRBJ2-4
CDR3: ASSQGLAGGRAKNIQY

V: TRBV5-6
J: TRBJ1-2
CDR3: ASTRGFEDGYT

V: TRBV6-2/TRBV6-3
J: TRBJ2-1
CDR3: ASSYRDNEQF

V: TRBV7-9
J: TRBJ2-2
CDR3: ASSLAASGTGELF

V: TRBV7-3
J: TRBJ2-3
CDR3: ASSRSAGDTQY

V: TRBV7-2
J: TRBJ1-1
CDR3: ASSFTMNTEAF

V: TRBV18
J: TRBJ2-3
CDR3: ASSPSLIMSRTDTQY

V: TRBV24-1
J: TRBJ2-1
CDR3: ATSDRRLAGQF

V: TRBV6-2/TRBV6-3
J: TRBJ2-1
CDR3: ASKQDSSYNEQF

V: TRBV12-3/TRBV12-4
J: TRBJ2-1
CDR3: ASRKQGAGYNEQF

V: TRBV6-5
J: TRBJ2-1
CDR3: ASRRTGAYNEQF

V: TRBV5-1
J: TRBJ1-2
CDR3: ASSGRVTNYGYT

V: TRBV3-1
J: TRBJ2-5
CDR3: ASSPSGGGSETQY

V: TRBV12-3/TRBV12-4
J: TRBJ1-6
CDR3: ASSRHRDRENSPLH

V: TRBV6-5
J: TRBJ2-1
CDR3: ASNRRGEYNEQF

V: TRBV2
J: TRBJ2-1
CDR3: ASSDLASGGSGNEQF

V: TRBV24-1
J: TRBJ2-1
CDR3: ATSDPLVAEQF

V: TRBV20-1
J: TRBJ2-5
CDR3: SARIQGAETQY

V: TRBV3-1
J: TRBJ1-2
CDR3: ASAGPLTDGYT

V: TRBV5-1
J: TRBJ2-7
CDR3: ASSFGAASYEQY

V: TRBV6-5
J: TRBJ2-5
CDR3: ASSYTYQASPTETQY

V: TRBV12-3/TRBV12-4
J: TRBJ1-1
CDR3: ASSPRSGAGTEAF

V: TRBV7-9
J: TRBJ1-1
CDR3: ATQMNTEAF

V: TRBV7-2
J: TRBJ2-5
CDR3: ASSSGTSGSRKTQY

V: TRBV5-4
J: TRBJ2-3
CDR3: ASSLGSLPDTQY

V: TRBV18
J: TRBJ2-2
CDR3: ASSPGQGPNTGELF

V: TRBV12-3/TRBV12-4
J: TRBJ1-5
CDR3: ASRVSNQPQH

V: TRBV5-8
J: TRBJ1-4
CDR3: ASSSRRRSKEKLF

V: TRBV20-1
J: TRBJ2-1
CDR3: SASGLAGNNEQF

V: TRBV9
J: TRBJ2-5
CDR3: ASSAQRGEETQY

V: TRBV14
J: TRBJ2-1
CDR3: ASSRMPGQGSGNEQF

V: TRBV12-3/TRBV12-4
J: TRBJ1-1
CDR3: ASRGVSEAF

V: TRBV7-9
J: TRBJ1-2
CDR3: ASSPRIWENRKPNGYT